This T cell receptor beta chain was retrieved from a study of shared clonotypes between healthy human individuals. Note on this clone: The antigen is unknown.

The CDR3 runs to 11 residues. Trimming stripped 3 bases from V and 7 bases from J, with 7 bases between. Germline CDR1 DFQATT, CDR2 SNEGSKA (reference sequence). Points from the study as a whole: Limited genetic and exposure-history diversity came from having few donors. Roughly 5% of naive CD4 clonotypes were shared across several donors.

Sequencing was performed with immunoSEQ multiplex PCR; in TCRdb, only in-frame clones are kept and a portion is missing. There are millions of clones in the sample; over 85% occur only once, and 0.35% to 0.5% lies in the top ten. The TCR originated in a man aged 18 to 29 in good health. Some clones in this sample may be carry-over from other donors' samples. This rearrangement joins TRBV20-1 to TRBJ1-5; no definite D call. The sequenced sample consisted of naive CD4+ T cells from PBMCs. This sample's subset: CD45RA+ positively selected. The CDR3 sequence is CSASPEQPQHF. The CDR3 nucleotides are TGCAGTGCTAGTCCCGAACAGCCCCAGCATTTT.